The present T cell receptor (beta chain) was sequenced within a study of T cell responses to AZD1222 COVID-19 vaccine. Study information: It was second doses at about 4 or about 12 weeks that were pooled. Findings of the study overall: Spike-specific TCR breadth and depth grew following two AZD1222 doses. Without day 14 samples, only post-peak T cell repertoires were studied. Across spike, vaccine-associated CD4 TCRs were found, dominant at 160-218 and 743-854.

Trimming left V 2 bases short and J 4 bases short, with 5 bases between. The CDR3 sequence is 13 residues long. CDR1 KGHDR and CDR2 SFDVKD come from the germline V gene. TCRdb keeps only in-frame clones here, not all; method: immunoSEQ multiplex PCR. The data show 120,000 or so clones, roughly 87% seen once. A word on this clone: Its antigen is unknown.

This TCR derives from an adult in good health. The source material was peripheral blood, sampled on day 0 of AZD1222 vaccination. The rearrangement joins TRBV24-1 to TRBJ1-5; D is unresolved. The CDR3 nucleotides are TGTGCCACCAGTGATTGGCAGAATCAGCCCCAGCATTTT. Translating it yields CATSDWQNQPQHF.